The 16 T cell receptor beta chains below were found in one sample sequenced in a study of PD-1 blockade in mismatch repair-deficient tumors. Generated by immunoSEQ multiplex PCR, the TCRdb table keeps only in-frame clones and is missing some. The sample has approximately 80,000 clones; roughly 80% are singletons. Sample: peripheral blood, taken 44 weeks after starting pembrolizumab. These TCRs come from an adult with mismatch repair-deficient cancer.

The chain employs TRBV10-2 and TRBJ2-3, with D perhaps given as TRBD1 or TRBD2 (5 bases each). V lost 4 bases, J lost 2 bases, and 16 bases lay in between. This CDR3 comprises 16 residues. Per germline, CDR1 WSHSY and CDR2 SAAADI. The CDR3 DNA follows: TGCGCCAGCAGTGTTAGGTTCGGGACCTCCACAGATACGCAGTATTTT. This gives the protein CASSVRFGTSTDTQYF.

This sequence joins TRBV7-2 and TRBJ2-7; the match to TRBD2 covers 14 bases. The germline CDR1 and CDR2 sequences are SGHTA and FQGNSA. This CDR3 comprises 15 residues. V lost 5 bases to trimming and J lost 5 bases; unmatched junction nucleotides: 5. The CDR3 nucleotides read TGTGCCAGCAGCCGACTAGCGGGAGGGCGGGACGAGCAGTACTTC. Translation gives CASSRLAGGRDEQYF.

In its sample, this clone was seen once. The genes are TRBV7-9 and TRBJ2-7; perhaps TRBD1 as D (5 bases). The length of the CDR3 is 12 residues. The germline V gene encodes CDR1 SEHNR and CDR2 FQNEAQ (reference sequence). The ends were cut back, 9 bases at V and 2 bases at J, with 11 bases in the middle. CDR3: CASMGQAYEQYF. The CDR3 DNA reads TGTGCCAGTATGGGGCAGGCCTACGAGCAGTACTTC.

The chain combines TRBV19 with TRBJ1-5, with D unresolved. Deletions cut 5 bases from V and 2 bases from J, with 13 bases between. The V gene's germline CDR1 is LNHDA and CDR2 SQIVND (reference sequence). This CDR3 contains 15 residues. In DNA, the CDR3 is TGTGCCAGTAGTTTGGAGGGTAGCGGCAATCAGCCCCAGCATTTT. Its protein is CASSLEGSGNQPQHF.

The chain has TRBV19 and TRBJ2-1; 8 bases are a match to TRBD2. The J segment lost 5 bases and the V segment lost 5 bases, leaving 8 bases of the junction unmatched. This CDR3 region has 15 residues. The germline gives CDR1 LNHDA, CDR2 SQIVND (reference sequence). Here the CDR3 DNA reads TGTGCCAGTAGTCTCGGGACTAGAATTAACAATGAGCAGTTCTTC. Its protein is CASSLGTRINNEQFF.

The rearrangement joins TRBV19 to TRBJ2-5; 7 bases line up with TRBD1. CDR1 and CDR2 from the germline V gene are LNHDA and SQIVND (reference sequence). This CDR3 region has 15 residues. Trimming removed 3 bases from V and 3 bases from J; junction bases left unmatched: 7. The CDR3 DNA sequence: TGTGCCAGTAGTATGATAGGGGGCCAGGAAGAGACCCAGTACTTC. This sequence encodes CASSMIGGQEETQYF.

The gene calls are TRBV19 and TRBJ2-3; the match to TRBD2 covers 9 bases. The CDR3 is 16 amino acids. Germline CDR1 LNHDA, CDR2 SQIVND (reference sequence). V dropped 4 bases and J dropped 5; count of bases not matched to a gene: 10. CDR3 bases: TGTGCCAGTAGTACCCAAGGGCGGGAGGGCCGAGATACGCAGTATTTT. Translating it yields CASSTQGREGRDTQYF. The whole variable domain, filled in from reference TRBV19 and TRBJ2-3, reads DGGITQSPKYLFRKEGQNVTLSCEQNLNHDAMYWYRQDPGQGLRLIYYSQIVNDFQKGDIAEGYSVSREKKESFPLTVTSAQKNPTAFYLCASSTQGREGRDTQYFGPGTRLTVL.

This clone is medium-sized by share. The V gene is TRBV29-1, the J gene TRBJ2-7; no clear D gene. Germline-derived CDR1 and CDR2 are SQVTM and ANQGSEA. Trimming stripped 2 bases from V and 3 bases from J, with 8 bases between. This CDR3 has 12 residues. This chain's CDR3 is CSVEIGRYEQYF. The CDR3 nucleotides read TGCAGCGTTGAAATAGGTCGCTACGAGCAGTACTTC.

This clone was observed a single time. The chain combines TRBV6-1 with TRBJ2-1; 12 bases match TRBD2. Trimming cost V 10 bases and J 6 bases; bases outside gene matches: 10. There are 15 residues in the CDR3. In germline, CDR1 is MNHNS, CDR2 SASEGT. CDR3 in DNA: TGTGCCAACCTTCCGACTAGCGGGAGTATCAATGAGCAGTTCTTC. It codes for CANLPTSGSINEQFF.

Turning to this clone: The sample has other DNA sequences that encode this CDR3 too. The genes are TRBV7-9 and TRBJ2-7, with D tentatively TRBD2 (6 bases). CDR3 length: 13 amino acids. V was shortened by 5 bases and J by 5 bases, with 13 bases between the two germline ends. Germline V gene lookup returns CDR1 SEHNR and CDR2 FQNEAQ (reference sequence). The CDR3 sequence: CASSPGTSHEQYF. CDR3 bases: TGTGCCAGCAGCCCCGGGACTTCCCACGAGCAGTACTTC.

J is TRBJ2-5 and V is TRBV11-2; 7 nucleotides match TRBD2. Germline-derived CDR1 and CDR2 are SGHAT and FQNNGV. CDR3 length: 18 residues. J lost 4 bases, V lost 0 bases, and 14 bases had no gene match. This CDR3 is CASSLDRRLAVNIETQYF. The CDR3 bases are TGTGCCAGCAGCTTAGACAGACGACTAGCTGTAAACATAGAGACCCAGTACTTC.

The rearrangement links TRBV5-4 to TRBJ2-7, with 7 bases identical to TRBD2. The CDR3 totals 14 residues. CDR1 and CDR2 from the germline V gene are SGHNT and YYREEE (reference sequence). J was trimmed by 0 bases and V by 0 bases; bases with no gene match: 0. The CDR3 reads CASSLGTSSYEQYF. For the CDR3, the DNA is TGTGCCAGCAGCTTGGGGACTAGCTCCTACGAGCAGTACTTC.

The J gene is TRBJ1-1, the V gene TRBV6-1; D unclear. The ends were cut back, 3 bases at V and 5 bases at J, with 19 bases in the middle. Germline CDR1 reads MNHNS; CDR2 reads SASEGT. This CDR3 has 16 residues. CDR3 nucleotides: TGTGCCAGCAGTGATTTCGCCTCGGGCGGTGTAACTGAAGCTTTCTTT. Encoded protein: CASSDFASGGVTEAFF.

This sequence joins TRBV7-2 and TRBJ2-7; 10 positions match TRBD2. V gave up 1 base and J gave up 0 bases; unmatched junction bases: 6. CDR3 length: 17 residues. Germline CDR1 reads SGHTA; CDR2 reads FQGNSA. As DNA, the CDR3 is TGTGCCAGCAGCTTAGTAGCGGGAGGCCCTTCCTCCTACGAGCAGTACTTC. It is translated as CASSLVAGGPSSYEQYF.

For this clone: With a much larger clone just one base away, this may be a read error. The V gene is TRBV7-9, the J gene TRBJ1-5; D is uncertain. V was clipped by 3 bases and J by 0 bases, with 6 bases between them. Per the germline V gene, CDR1 is SEHNR and CDR2 is FQNEAQ (reference sequence). This CDR3 has 14 residues. CDR3 sequence reads: CASSLSDSNQPQHF. DNA for the CDR3: TGTGCCAGCAGCTTGTCAGATAGCAATCAGCCCCAGCATTTT.

This chain joins TRBV30 and TRBJ1-5, with 8 bases matching TRBD1. The germline gives CDR1 GTSNPN, CDR2 SVGIG (reference sequence). Trimming at V came to 4 bases and at J to 8 bases, leaving 7 bases not matched to a gene. This CDR3 has 13 residues. The CDR3 region is CAWNLGQGEPQHF. CDR3 in DNA: TGTGCCTGGAACCTAGGACAGGGCGAGCCCCAGCATTTT.